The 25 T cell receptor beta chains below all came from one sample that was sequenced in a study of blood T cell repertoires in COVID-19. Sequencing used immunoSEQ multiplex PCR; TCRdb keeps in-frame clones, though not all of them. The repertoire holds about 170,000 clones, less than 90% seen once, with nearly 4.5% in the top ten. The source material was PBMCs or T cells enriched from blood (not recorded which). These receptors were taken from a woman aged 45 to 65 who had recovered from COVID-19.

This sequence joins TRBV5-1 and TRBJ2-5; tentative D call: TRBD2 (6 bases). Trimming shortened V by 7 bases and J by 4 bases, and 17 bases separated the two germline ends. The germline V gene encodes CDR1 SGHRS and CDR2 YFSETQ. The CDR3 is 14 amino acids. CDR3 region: CASGTNPGGETQYF. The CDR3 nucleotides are TGCGCCAGCGGGACCAACCCCGGGGGAGAGACCCAGTACTTC.

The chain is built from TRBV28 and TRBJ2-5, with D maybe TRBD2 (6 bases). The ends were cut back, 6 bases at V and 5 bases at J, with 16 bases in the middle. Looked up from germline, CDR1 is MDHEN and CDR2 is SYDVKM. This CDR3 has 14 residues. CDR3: CASRQTTGGETQYF. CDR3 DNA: TGTGCCAGCAGACAAACGACCGGAGGGGAGACCCAGTACTTC. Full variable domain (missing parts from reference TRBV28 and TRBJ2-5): DVKVTQSSRYLVKRTGEKVFLECVQDMDHENMFWYRQDPGLGLRLIYFSYDVKMKEKGDIPEGYSVSREKKERFSLILESASTNQTSMYLCASRQTTGGETQYFGPGTRLLVL.

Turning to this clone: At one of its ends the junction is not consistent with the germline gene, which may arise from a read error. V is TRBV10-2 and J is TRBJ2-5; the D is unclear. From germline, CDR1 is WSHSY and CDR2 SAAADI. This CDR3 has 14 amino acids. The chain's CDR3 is CASSESLNQEIQYF. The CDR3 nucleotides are TGCGCCAGCAGTGAGTCGTTGAACCAAGAGATCCAGTACTTC.

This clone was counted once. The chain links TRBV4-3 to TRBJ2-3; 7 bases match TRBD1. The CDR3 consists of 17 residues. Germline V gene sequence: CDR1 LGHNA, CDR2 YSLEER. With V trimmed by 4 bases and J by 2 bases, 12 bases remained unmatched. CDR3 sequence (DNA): TGCGCCAGCAGCCGACGGCCGGGACAGCTTATCACAGATACGCAGTATTTT. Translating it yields CASSRRPGQLITDTQYF.

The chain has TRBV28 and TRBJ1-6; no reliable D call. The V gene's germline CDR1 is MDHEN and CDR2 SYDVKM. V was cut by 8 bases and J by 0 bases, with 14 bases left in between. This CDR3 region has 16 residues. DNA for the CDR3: TGTGCCAGCCGAAACCCATTCAGCTCCTATAATTCACCCCTCCACTTT. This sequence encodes CASRNPFSSYNSPLHF. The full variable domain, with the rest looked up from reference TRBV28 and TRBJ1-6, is DVKVTQSSRYLVKRTGEKVFLECVQDMDHENMFWYRQDPGLGLRLIYFSYDVKMKEKGDIPEGYSVSREKKERFSLILESASTNQTSMYLCASRNPFSSYNSPLHFGNGTRLTVT.

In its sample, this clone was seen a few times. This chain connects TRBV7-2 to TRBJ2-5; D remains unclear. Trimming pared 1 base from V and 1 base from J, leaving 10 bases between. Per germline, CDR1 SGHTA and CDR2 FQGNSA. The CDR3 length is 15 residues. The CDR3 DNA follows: TGTGCCAGCAGCTTAGGGTGGGCACTCCAAGAGACCCAGTACTTC. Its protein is CASSLGWALQETQYF. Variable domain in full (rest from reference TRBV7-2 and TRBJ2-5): GAGVSQSPSNKVTEKGKDVELRCDPISGHTALYWYRQSLGQGLEFLIYFQGNSAPDKSGLPSDRFSAERTGGSVSTLTIQRTQQEDSAVYLCASSLGWALQETQYFGPGTRLLVL.

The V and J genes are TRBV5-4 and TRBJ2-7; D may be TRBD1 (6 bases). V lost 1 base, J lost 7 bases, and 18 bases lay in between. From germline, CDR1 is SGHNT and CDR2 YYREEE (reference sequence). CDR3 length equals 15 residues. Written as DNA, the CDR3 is TGTGCCAGCAGCTTGTTGGGGGCTCCGATAGGAGAGCAGTACGTC. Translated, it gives CASSLLGAPIGEQYV.

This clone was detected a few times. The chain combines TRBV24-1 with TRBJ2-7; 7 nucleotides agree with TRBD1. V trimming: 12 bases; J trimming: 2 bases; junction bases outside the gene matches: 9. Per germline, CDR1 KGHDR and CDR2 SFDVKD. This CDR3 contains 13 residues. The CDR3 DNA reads TGTGCCGACTATAGGGACAGACCCTACGAGCAGTACGTC. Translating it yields CADYRDRPYEQYV.

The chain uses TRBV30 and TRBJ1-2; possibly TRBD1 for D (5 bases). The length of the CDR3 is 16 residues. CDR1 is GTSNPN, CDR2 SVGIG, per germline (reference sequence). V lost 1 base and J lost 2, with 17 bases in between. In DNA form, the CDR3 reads TGTGCCTGGAGTGCCTTAGCGGGGAGGGGCAACTATGGCTACACCTTC. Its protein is CAWSALAGRGNYGYTF.

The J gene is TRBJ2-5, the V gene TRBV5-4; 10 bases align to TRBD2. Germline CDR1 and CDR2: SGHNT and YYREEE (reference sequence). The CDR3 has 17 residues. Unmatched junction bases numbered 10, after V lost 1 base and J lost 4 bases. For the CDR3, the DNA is TGTGCCAGCAGCTTGCTTAAGCTAGCGGGAGAGGTAGAGACCCAGTACTTC. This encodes CASSLLKLAGEVETQYF.

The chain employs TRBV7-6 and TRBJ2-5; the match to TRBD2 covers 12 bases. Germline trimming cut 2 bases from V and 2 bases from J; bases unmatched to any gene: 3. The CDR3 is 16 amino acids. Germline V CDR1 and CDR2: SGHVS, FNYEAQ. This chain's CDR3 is CASSLSLAGGQETQYF. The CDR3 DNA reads TGTGCCAGCAGCTTATCCCTAGCGGGAGGGCAAGAGACCCAGTACTTC.

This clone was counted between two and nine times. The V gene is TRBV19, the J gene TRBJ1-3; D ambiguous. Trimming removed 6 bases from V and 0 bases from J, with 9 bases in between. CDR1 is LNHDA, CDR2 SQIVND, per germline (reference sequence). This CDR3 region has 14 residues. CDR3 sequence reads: CASRAVSSGNTIYF. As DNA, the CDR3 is TGTGCCAGTAGAGCGGTATCCTCTGGAAACACCATATATTTT.

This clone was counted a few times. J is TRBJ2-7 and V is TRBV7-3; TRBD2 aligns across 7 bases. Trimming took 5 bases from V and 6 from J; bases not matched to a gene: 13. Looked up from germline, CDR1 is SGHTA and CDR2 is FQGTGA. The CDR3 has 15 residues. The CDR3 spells CASSGRKSGALEQYV. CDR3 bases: TGTGCCAGCAGCGGCAGGAAAAGCGGGGCCCTCGAGCAGTACGTC.

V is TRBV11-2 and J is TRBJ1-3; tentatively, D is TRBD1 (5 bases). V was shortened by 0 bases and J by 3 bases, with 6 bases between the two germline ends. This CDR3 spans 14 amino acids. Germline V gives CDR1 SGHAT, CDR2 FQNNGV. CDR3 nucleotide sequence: TGTGCCAGCAGCTTAGACGGGGGTGGAAACACCATATATTTT. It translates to CASSLDGGGNTIYF.

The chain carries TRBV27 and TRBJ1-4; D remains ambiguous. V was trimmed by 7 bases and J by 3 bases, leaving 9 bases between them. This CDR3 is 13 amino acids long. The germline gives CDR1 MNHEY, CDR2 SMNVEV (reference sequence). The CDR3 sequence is CASKEFANEKLFF. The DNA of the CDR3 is TGTGCCAGCAAAGAGTTTGCTAATGAAAAACTGTTTTTT.

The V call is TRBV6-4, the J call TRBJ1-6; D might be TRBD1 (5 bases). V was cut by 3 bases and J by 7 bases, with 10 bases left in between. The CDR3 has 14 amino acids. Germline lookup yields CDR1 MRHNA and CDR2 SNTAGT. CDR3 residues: CASSETGPNSPLHF. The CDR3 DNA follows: TGTGCCAGCAGTGAAACAGGACCCAATTCACCCCTCCACTTT.

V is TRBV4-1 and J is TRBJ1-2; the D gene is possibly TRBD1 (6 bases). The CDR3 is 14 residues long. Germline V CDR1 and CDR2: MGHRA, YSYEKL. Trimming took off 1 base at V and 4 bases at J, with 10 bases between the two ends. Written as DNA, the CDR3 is TGCGCCAGCAGCCAAGGGACAGCTCGCTATGGCTACACCTTC. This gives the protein CASSQGTARYGYTF.

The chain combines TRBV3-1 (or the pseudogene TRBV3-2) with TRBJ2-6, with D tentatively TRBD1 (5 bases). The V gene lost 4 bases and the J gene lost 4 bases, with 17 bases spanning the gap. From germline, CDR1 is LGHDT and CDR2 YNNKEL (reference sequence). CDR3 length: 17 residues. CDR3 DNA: TGTGCCAGCAGCCCGAACCACAGGATCGTAGGGGCCAACGTCCTGACTTTC. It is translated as CASSPNHRIVGANVLTF.

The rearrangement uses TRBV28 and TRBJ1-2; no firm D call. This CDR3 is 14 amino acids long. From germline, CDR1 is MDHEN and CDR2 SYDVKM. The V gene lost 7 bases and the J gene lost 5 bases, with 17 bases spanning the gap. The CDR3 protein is CASTLPGAHYGYTF. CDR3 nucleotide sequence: TGTGCCAGCACCCTCCCGGGAGCGCATTATGGCTACACCTTC.

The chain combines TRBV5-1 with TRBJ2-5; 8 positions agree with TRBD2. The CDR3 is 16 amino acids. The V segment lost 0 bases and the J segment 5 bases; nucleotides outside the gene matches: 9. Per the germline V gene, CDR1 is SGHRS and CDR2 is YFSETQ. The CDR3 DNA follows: TGCGCCAGCAGCTTGGTAGTGGCGGGAGGAGGGGAGACCCAGTACTTC. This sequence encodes CASSLVVAGGGETQYF.

CDR3 region: CASSVDITGELFF. The CDR3 DNA reads as TGCGCCAGCAGCGTGGACATAACCGGGGAGCTGTTTTTT. This sequence joins TRBV5-1 and TRBJ2-2, with D maybe TRBD1 (5 bases). The CDR3 totals 13 residues. V lost 4 bases to trimming and J lost 5 bases, with 9 bases between them. CDR1 SGHRS and CDR2 YFSETQ come from the germline V gene.

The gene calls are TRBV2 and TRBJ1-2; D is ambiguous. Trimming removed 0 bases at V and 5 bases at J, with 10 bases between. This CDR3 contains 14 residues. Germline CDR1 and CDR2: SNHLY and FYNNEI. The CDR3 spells CASSEARSFYGYTF. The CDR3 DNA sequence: TGTGCCAGCAGTGAAGCGCGTAGTTTTTATGGCTACACCTTC.

The CDR3 DNA follows: TGCGCCAGCAGGCCTACTAGCGGCACGAACACCGGGGAGCTGTTTTTT. Translation: CASRPTSGTNTGELFF. The gene calls are TRBV5-1 and TRBJ2-2; 8 nucleotides match TRBD2. V shed 5 bases and J 0 bases; nucleotides not matched to a gene: 6. Germline values: CDR1 SGHRS, CDR2 YFSETQ. This CDR3 spans 16 amino acids.

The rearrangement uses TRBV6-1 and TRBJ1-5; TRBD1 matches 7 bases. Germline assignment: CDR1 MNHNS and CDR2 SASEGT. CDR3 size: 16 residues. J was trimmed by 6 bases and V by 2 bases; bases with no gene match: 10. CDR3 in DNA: TGTGCCAGCAGTGAACCGGCCAGGGGGTTCGGTCAGCCCCAGCATTTT. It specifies CASSEPARGFGQPQHF.

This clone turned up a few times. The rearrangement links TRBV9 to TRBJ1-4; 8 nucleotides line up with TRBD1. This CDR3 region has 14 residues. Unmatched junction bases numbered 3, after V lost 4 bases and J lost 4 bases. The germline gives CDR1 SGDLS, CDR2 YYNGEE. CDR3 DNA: TGTGCCAGCAGCCGAACAGGGGGTAATGAAAAACTGTTTTTT. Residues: CASSRTGGNEKLFF.